The present T cell receptor (beta chain) was sequenced within a study of T-cell reconstitution after alpha-beta-depleted transplantation in children. Study-level points and caveats: Diversity and T-cell counts at one year after transplant derived mostly from new T cells. Several patients had high TCRbeta diversity at day 60; it came from surviving recipient T cells and thymic progenitors. Alpha-beta T cells about two months after transplant reportedly derived from several hundred expanded graft clones.

Deletions cut 0 bases from V and 3 bases from J, with 9 bases between. CDR1 is SGHTA, CDR2 FQGNSA, per germline. CDR3 length equals 14 residues. TCRbeta library preparation incorporated unique molecular identifiers. MiXCR, applied by TCRdb to the PCR reads, yields one record per CDR3 protein. Found here are about 300,000 distinct CDR3 sequences, around 9.1% of them singletons; the top ten hold less than 9%. This clonotype has ten or more counts. Its specificity is unknown. V gene TRBV7-2 combines with J gene TRBJ2-7; no clear D gene. The receptor was derived from a boy younger than two with acute myeloid leukemia, due to receive a stem cell transplant. The specimen comprised PBMCs, sampled before TCRalphabeta/CD19-depleted stem cell transplant. The DNA of the CDR3 is TGTGCCAGCAGCTTAGCCACAGCTTTCTACGAGCAGTACTTC. It encodes CASSLATAFYEQYF.